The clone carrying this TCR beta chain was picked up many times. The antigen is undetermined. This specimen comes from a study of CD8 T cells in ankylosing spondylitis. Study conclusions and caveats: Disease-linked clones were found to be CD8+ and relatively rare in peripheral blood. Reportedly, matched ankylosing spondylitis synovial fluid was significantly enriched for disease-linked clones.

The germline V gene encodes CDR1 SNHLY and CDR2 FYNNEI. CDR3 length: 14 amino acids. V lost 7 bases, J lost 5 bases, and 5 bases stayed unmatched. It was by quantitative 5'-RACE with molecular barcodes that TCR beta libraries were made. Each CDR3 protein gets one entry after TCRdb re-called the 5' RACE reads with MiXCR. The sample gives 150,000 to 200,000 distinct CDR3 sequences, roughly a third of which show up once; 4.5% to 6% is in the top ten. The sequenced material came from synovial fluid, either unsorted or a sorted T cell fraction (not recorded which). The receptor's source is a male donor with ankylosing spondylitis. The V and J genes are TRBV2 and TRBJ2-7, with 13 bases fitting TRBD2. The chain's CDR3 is CASKGTSGVHEQYF. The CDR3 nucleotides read TGTGCCAGCAAGGGGACTAGCGGGGTCCACGAGCAGTACTTC.